Following are 26 T cell receptor beta chains from one sample sequenced in a study of T cell changes during pregnancy in multiple sclerosis. Sequencing used immunoSEQ multiplex PCR; TCRdb keeps in-frame clones, though not all of them. The data hold around 68,000 clones, with approximately 90% observed a single time. This specimen consisted of CD4+ T cells from peripheral blood mononuclear cells, obtained before pregnancy. These receptors all stem from a female donor with multiple sclerosis, enrolled in a pregnancy study.

As for this clone: One junction end disagrees with the germline gene, perhaps due to a read error. V usage is TRBV5-8 and J usage is TRBJ2-7; TRBD1 matches 9 bases. The CDR3 runs 15 residues. The germline CDR1 and CDR2 sequences are SGHTS and YDEGEE. The CDR3 DNA is TGTGCCAGCAGCTTGGAAGGGACAGGGTCCTTCGAGCAGTACTTC. Its protein product is CASSLEGTGSFEQYF. The variable domain in full, completed from reference TRBV5-8 and TRBJ2-7, reads EAGVTQSPTHLIKTRGQQATLRCSPISGHTSVYWYQQALGLGLQFLLWYDEGEERNRGNFPPRFSGRQFPNYSSELNVNALELEDSALYLCASSLEGTGSFEQYFGPGTRLTVT.

This clone was observed a few times. Other DNA variants within this sample encode the same CDR3. V is TRBV27 and J is TRBJ2-7; 7 bases match TRBD2. V trimming: 3 bases; J trimming: 0 bases; junction bases outside the gene matches: 5. There are 15 residues in the CDR3. The germline V gene encodes CDR1 MNHEY and CDR2 SMNVEV (reference sequence). In DNA, the CDR3 is TGTGCCAGCAGTTTGGGGTCTAGCGGCTCCTACGAGCAGTACTTC. It is translated as CASSLGSSGSYEQYF.

The J gene is TRBJ1-4, the V gene TRBV5-6; unclear D gene. Trimming removed 0 bases at V and 8 bases at J, with 11 bases between. The CDR3 has 14 amino acids. Germline V gene lookup returns CDR1 SGHDT and CDR2 YYEEEE. In nucleotides, the CDR3 is TGTGCCAGCAGCTTGGTGACTAATGGGGAAAAACTGTTTTTT. Its protein is CASSLVTNGEKLFF.

This clone was seen only a few times. The chain couples TRBV25-1 to TRBJ1-1; D is uncertain. The CDR3 length is 14 residues. V gave up 2 bases and J gave up 1 base, with 8 bases separating them. The germline gives CDR1 MGHDK, CDR2 SYGVNS. The CDR3 here is CASSEGQQNTEAFF. CDR3 DNA sequence: TGTGCCAGCAGTGAAGGGCAGCAGAACACTGAAGCTTTCTTT.

The CDR3 spells CASSRDRGAETQYF. CDR3 nucleotide sequence: TGTGCCAGCAGCAGGGACAGGGGGGCAGAGACCCAGTACTTC. This sequence joins TRBV2 and TRBJ2-5, with 11 bases identical to TRBD1. The CDR3 is 14 residues long. V shed 6 bases, J shed 4 bases, and the junction held 4 bases outside the gene matches. Germline assignment: CDR1 SNHLY and CDR2 FYNNEI.

J is TRBJ2-3 and V is TRBV13, with 10 bases that match TRBD2. Germline lookup yields CDR1 PRHDT and CDR2 FYEKMQ (reference sequence). This CDR3 spans 17 amino acids. The junction had 10 bases not matched to a gene; V was cut back by 5 bases and J by 2 bases. The CDR3 loop reads CASSQNLAGAYTDTQYF. CDR3 DNA: TGTGCCAGCAGCCAAAATCTAGCGGGGGCCTACACAGATACGCAGTATTTT.

V and J are TRBV19 and TRBJ2-2; 9 nucleotides agree with TRBD1. V shed 3 bases, J shed 6 bases, and the junction held 5 bases outside the gene matches. This CDR3 contains 15 residues. Per germline, CDR1 LNHDA and CDR2 SQIVND (reference sequence). In nucleotides, the CDR3 is TGTGCCAGTAGTATCGGGACAGGGTTGCCCGGGGAGCTGTTTTTT. Residues: CASSIGTGLPGELFF.

The gene calls are TRBV19 and TRBJ1-5, with 8 bases aligning to TRBD1. This CDR3 contains 13 residues. Germline CDR1 reads LNHDA; CDR2 reads SQIVND (reference sequence). Trimming removed 4 bases from V and 5 bases from J; junction bases left unmatched: 1. CDR3 in DNA: TGTGCCAGTAGTAGGGACAGGTATCAGCCCCAGCATTTT. Protein: CASSRDRYQPQHF.

The gene calls are TRBV19 and TRBJ2-1; 8 bases are shared with TRBD1. Looked up from germline, CDR1 is LNHDA and CDR2 is SQIVND (reference sequence). The length of the CDR3 is 16 residues. The J segment lost 7 bases and the V segment lost 1 base, leaving 9 bases of the junction unmatched. DNA for the CDR3: TGTGCCAGTAGTATAGGTCCCGGGACAGGTCAAAATGAGCAGTTCTTC. This sequence encodes CASSIGPGTGQNEQFF.

This chain joins TRBV19 and TRBJ1-6, with D maybe TRBD1 (5 bases). Trimming removed 3 bases from V and 6 bases from J, with 15 bases in between. The CDR3 runs 16 residues. The germline CDR1 and CDR2 sequences are LNHDA and SQIVND (reference sequence). The CDR3 DNA is TGTGCCAGTAGTATGGGGCCCGGGAGGGTTAATTCACCCCTCCACTTT. It translates to CASSMGPGRVNSPLHF.

This chain connects TRBV5-6 to TRBJ2-5; a weak D match, TRBD1 (5 bases). The ends were cut back, 0 bases at V and 5 bases at J, with 8 bases in the middle. The CDR3 runs 13 residues. The germline V gene encodes CDR1 SGHDT and CDR2 YYEEEE. CDR3 nucleotides: TGTGCCAGCAGCTTGGAGGGGTTGGAGACCCAGTACTTC. It yields the protein CASSLEGLETQYF.

CDR3 protein: CASTDFRTEAFF. The CDR3 nucleotides read TGTGCCAGCACAGATTTCAGGACTGAAGCTTTCTTT. The chain recombines TRBV28 with TRBJ1-1; D is ambiguous. V dropped 7 bases and J dropped 5 bases, with 11 bases sitting between them. Germline V gene data show CDR1 as MDHEN and CDR2 as SYDVKM. The CDR3 loop spans 12 amino acids.

The chain carries TRBV15 and TRBJ2-1, with 7 nucleotides matching TRBD1. The CDR3 totals 16 residues. Per germline, CDR1 LNHNV and CDR2 YYDKDF (reference sequence). With 0 bases clipped from V and 4 bases from J, the junction kept 6 bases outside the gene matches. DNA for the CDR3: TGTGCCACCAGCAGAGACGAGGGGGCAGAGTACAATGAGCAGTTCTTC. Translating gives CATSRDEGAEYNEQFF.

V gene TRBV18 combines with J gene TRBJ2-7, with 7 bases fitting TRBD2. Germline-derived CDR1 and CDR2 are KGHSH and LQKENI. The trim removed 6 bases at V and 3 bases at J, leaving 17 bases unmatched. The CDR3 has 17 residues. CDR3 residues: CASSKSGTMGRVYEQYF. The CDR3 DNA is TGTGCCAGCTCGAAATCCGGGACTATGGGACGGGTCTACGAGCAGTACTTC.

The chain combines TRBV27 with TRBJ1-5; 7 bases agree with TRBD1. The CDR3 consists of 16 residues. V was clipped by 5 bases and J by 0 bases; unmatched bases: 7. Germline loops: CDR1 MNHEY, CDR2 SMNVEV (reference sequence). CDR3 nucleotide sequence: TGTGCCAGCAGTGCAGACACAGGGGTTAGCAATCAGCCCCAGCATTTT. It codes for CASSADTGVSNQPQHF.

The chain combines TRBV11-2 with TRBJ2-3, with 13 positions matching TRBD2. J gave up 3 bases and V 5 bases, and 8 bases lay outside the gene matches. Germline V gene data show CDR1 as SGHAT and CDR2 as FQNNGV. This CDR3 comprises 17 residues. CDR3 DNA: TGTGCCAGCAGCCTCCGGACTAGCGGGAGTGGGACAGATACGCAGTATTTT. Translated, it gives CASSLRTSGSGTDTQYF.

The V call is TRBV7-3, the J call TRBJ1-2; the D gene is possibly TRBD1 (5 bases). Germline loops: CDR1 SGHTA, CDR2 FQGTGA. The length of the CDR3 is 13 residues. V lost 5 bases and J 2 bases, leaving 9 bases between the germline ends. The CDR3, as DNA: TGTGCCAGCAGCCCCGACAGAAACTATGGCTACACCTTC. Amino acids: CASSPDRNYGYTF.

The chain couples TRBV2 to TRBJ2-1; 7 nucleotides line up with TRBD2. The germline CDR1 and CDR2 sequences are SNHLY and FYNNEI. CDR3 length: 16 amino acids. V trimming: 2 bases; J trimming: 3 bases; junction bases outside the gene matches: 7. The CDR3 spells CASSEHGGFGYNEQFF. CDR3 DNA sequence: TGTGCCAGCAGTGAACACGGGGGGTTTGGCTACAATGAGCAGTTCTTC. The full variable domain, in which reference TRBV2 and TRBJ2-1 provide the parts outside the CDR3, is EPEVTQTPSHQVTQMGQEVILRCVPISNHLYFYWYRQILGQKVEFLVSFYNNEISEKSEIFDDQFSVERPDGSNFTLKIRSTKLEDSAMYFCASSEHGGFGYNEQFFGPGTRLTVL.

The chain is built from TRBV7-2 and TRBJ1-2; 7 positions match TRBD1. Germline CDR1 and CDR2: SGHTA and FQGNSA. Trimming removed 4 bases from V and 6 bases from J; junction bases left unmatched: 14. The CDR3 extends over 16 amino acids. For the CDR3, the DNA is TGTGCCAGCAGCTCCCGGACAGGTCGGGGTGCAGATGGCTACACCTTC. Translating gives CASSSRTGRGADGYTF.

V usage is TRBV25-1 and J usage is TRBJ2-7; 10 nucleotides line up with TRBD2. Per germline, CDR1 MGHDK and CDR2 SYGVNS. The CDR3 has 17 amino acids. J gave up 0 bases and V 1 base, and 6 bases lay outside the gene matches. The CDR3 DNA reads as TGTGCCAGCAGTGAATCAAGCGGGAGGGCCAGCTCCTACGAGCAGTACTTC. Its protein product is CASSESSGRASSYEQYF.

This chain joins TRBV6-1 and TRBJ2-3; no definite D call. The CDR3 length is 13 residues. Trimming left V 2 bases short and J 4 bases short, with 7 bases between. The V gene's germline CDR1 is MNHNS and CDR2 SASEGT. The CDR3 reads CASSEYQADTQYF. As DNA, the CDR3 is TGTGCCAGCAGTGAATATCAGGCAGATACGCAGTATTTT.

The CDR3 sequence is CASTRLVQETQYF. The DNA of the CDR3 is TGTGCCAGCACTAGACTAGTTCAAGAGACCCAGTACTTC. The chain carries TRBV6-1 and TRBJ2-5; weak D call: TRBD2 (6 bases). Germline CDR1 is MNHNS and CDR2 is SASEGT. The CDR3 is made up of 13 amino acids. The V and J ends lost 7 bases and 2 bases respectively, with 11 bases between them.

V and J are TRBV7-3 and TRBJ2-5; 7 positions match TRBD2. Germline V gene lookup returns CDR1 SGHTA and CDR2 FQGTGA. CDR3 length: 14 residues. The J segment lost 2 bases and the V segment lost 5 bases, leaving 5 bases of the junction unmatched. The CDR3 is CASSGGGRQETQYF. The CDR3 region has the DNA TGTGCCAGCAGCGGGGGAGGGAGGCAAGAGACCCAGTACTTC.

This chain links TRBV11-2 with TRBJ1-6; 7 nucleotides match TRBD1. The CDR3 extends over 17 amino acids. J gave up 10 bases and V 5 bases, and 17 bases lay outside the gene matches. Germline CDR1 and CDR2: SGHAT and FQNNGV. The CDR3 loop is CASSPLARGQPTSPLHF. The CDR3 DNA sequence: TGTGCCAGCAGCCCCTTGGCGAGGGGACAGCCGACCTCACCCCTCCACTTT.

The rearrangement uses TRBV10-3 and TRBJ2-1; D is ambiguous. Trimming took off 0 bases at V and 3 bases at J, with 3 bases between the two ends. The germline V gene has CDR1 ENHRY and CDR2 SYGVKD. CDR3 length: 13 amino acids. The CDR3 DNA reads TGTGCCATCAGTGAGTCGAGCTACAATGAGCAGTTCTTC. Translation: CAISESSYNEQFF.

The rearrangement joins TRBV6-6 to TRBJ2-7, with 10 nucleotides matching TRBD1. Germline CDR1 is MNHNY and CDR2 is SVGAGI (reference sequence). CDR3 size: 14 residues. Trimming removed 2 bases from V and 7 bases from J; junction bases left unmatched: 5. CDR3 coding DNA: TGTGCCAGCAGTTACGGGACAGGGGCGGGTGAGCAGTACTTC. Its translation: CASSYGTGAGEQYF.